This TCR beta chain was retrieved from a study of identical twins. Template switching created a universal primer site, and the cDNA included unique molecular identifiers. TCRdb re-derived calls from the 5' RACE reads in MiXCR, one entry per CDR3 protein. This table holds about 530,000 distinct CDR3 sequences, roughly 15% found once. Per the germline V gene, CDR1 is MNHNS and CDR2 is SASEGT. The CDR3 has 14 residues. V was clipped by 5 bases and J by 3 bases; unmatched bases: 6. This clonotype occurred once. Its specificity is not known. Study results and caveats: Low generation-probability sequences were in excess among twin-shared out-of-frame alpha sequences.

The same sample was also used in a study of yellow fever vaccine responses in identical twins.

This chain joins TRBV6-1 and TRBJ1-2, with 7 bases matching TRBD1. Input material: CD4+ T cells sorted from blood. The TCR sequence derives from a woman between 18 and 29 years old in good health. The CDR3 sequence is CASSNRDSYYGYTF. The CDR3 DNA is TGTGCCAGCAGTAATCGGGACAGCTACTATGGCTACACCTTC.